These 31 T cell receptor beta chains were sequenced from one sample in a study of radiation and T cells in renal cell carcinoma. Using immunoSEQ multiplex PCR, the repertoire was profiled, and TCRdb retains in-frame clones only, with some absent. This sample has about 130,000 clones, with roughly 90% found just once. The time point: baseline pretreatment blood. The treatment here: 15 Gy SBRT to primary tumor, nephrectomy 4 weeks later. The sample in question was blood, obtained from a patient whose treatment included radiotherapy and nephrectomy. The receptors here all came from a woman in her 50s with renal cell carcinoma.

This clone has a single count. V gene TRBV4-2 combines with J gene TRBJ2-7, with D tentatively TRBD1 (6 bases). Trimming took off 2 bases at V and 3 bases at J, with 17 bases between the two ends. CDR3 length: 16 amino acids. Germline assignment: CDR1 LGHNA and CDR2 YNFKEQ. CDR3 loop: CASSQSVAGTYYEQYF. The CDR3, as DNA: TGTGCCAGCAGCCAATCGGTGGCAGGGACATACTACGAGCAGTACTTC.

The V gene is TRBV10-3, the J gene TRBJ2-3; D uncertain. The CDR3 length is 14 residues. V was clipped by 0 bases and J by 2 bases, with 6 bases between them. In germline, CDR1 is ENHRY, CDR2 SYGVKD. CDR3 nucleotides: TGTGCCATCAGTGAGTCTCCGGACACAGATACGCAGTATTTT. This codes for CAISESPDTDTQYF.

In this sample, this clone turned up a few times. This chain uses TRBV6-5 with TRBJ1-1, with D perhaps matching TRBD1 (5 bases). V lost 4 bases, J lost 3 bases, and 6 bases lay in between. Germline V gives CDR1 MNHEY, CDR2 SVGAGI. The CDR3 totals 12 residues. The CDR3 is CASSSQDTEAFF. As DNA, the CDR3 is TGTGCCAGCAGTTCACAGGACACTGAAGCTTTCTTT.

This rearrangement joins TRBV19 to TRBJ1-2; D not certain. Per germline, CDR1 LNHDA and CDR2 SQIVND (reference sequence). The CDR3 is made up of 14 amino acids. Trimming stripped 3 bases from V and 6 bases from J, with 14 bases between. CDR3 region: CASSMSRRSDGYTF. The DNA for the CDR3 is TGTGCCAGTAGTATGTCGAGGAGAAGTGATGGCTACACCTTC.

This clone was observed a single time. CDR3 in amino acids: CASRQTNSYEQYF. The CDR3 coding sequence is TGTGCCAGCAGGCAGACTAACTCCTACGAGCAGTACTTC. This chain connects TRBV28 to TRBJ2-7; tentative D call: TRBD2 (5 bases). Trimming took off 6 bases at V and 0 bases at J, with 9 bases between the two ends. CDR1 and CDR2 from the germline V gene are MDHEN and SYDVKM. CDR3 length: 13 amino acids. Supplemented by reference TRBV28 and TRBJ2-7, the full variable domain reads DVKVTQSSRYLVKRTGEKVFLECVQDMDHENMFWYRQDPGLGLRLIYFSYDVKMKEKGDIPEGYSVSREKKERFSLILESASTNQTSMYLCASRQTNSYEQYFGPGTRLTVT.

Within the sample, this clone is medium-sized (0.01 to 0.1%). This sequence joins TRBV7-9 and TRBJ2-7; possibly TRBD1 for D (6 bases). The CDR3 extends over 14 amino acids. The V end lost 3 bases, the J end lost 3 bases, and 12 bases lay between the germline ends. From germline, CDR1 is SEHNR and CDR2 FQNEAQ (reference sequence). DNA for the CDR3: TGTGCCAGCAGCTTTTTAGAACAGGGCTACGAGCAGTACTTC. Its protein is CASSFLEQGYEQYF.

V usage is TRBV7-2 and J usage is TRBJ1-5; D remains unclear. The CDR3 sequence is 15 residues long. Trimming stripped 2 bases from V and 0 bases from J, with 8 bases between. Germline lookup yields CDR1 SGHTA and CDR2 FQGNSA. CDR3 region: CASSLSGGSNQPQHF. In DNA, the CDR3 is TGTGCCAGCAGCTTATCGGGCGGTAGCAATCAGCCCCAGCATTTT.

J is TRBJ2-6 and V is TRBV27; no clear D gene. The CDR3 covers 14 residues. Germline V lookup: CDR1 MNHEY, CDR2 SMNVEV (reference sequence). The germline V and J ends were trimmed by 5 bases and 1 base, with 6 bases remaining between them. This CDR3 is CASSTSSGANVLTF. Written as DNA, the CDR3 is TGTGCCAGCAGTACAAGTTCTGGGGCCAACGTCCTGACTTTC. Full variable domain (rest looked up from reference TRBV27 and TRBJ2-6): EAQVTQNPRYLITVTGKKLTVTCSQNMNHEYMSWYRQDPGLGLRQIYYSMNVEVTDKGDVPEGYKVSRKEKRNFPLILESPSPNQTSLYFCASSTSSGANVLTFGAGSRLTVL.

The rearrangement links TRBV5-1 to TRBJ2-2, with TRBD1 matching over 11 bases. This CDR3 contains 14 residues. Losses at the gene ends were 8 bases for V and 3 bases for J; bases not matched to a gene: 3. Germline V lookup: CDR1 SGHRS, CDR2 YFSETQ. Here the CDR3 reads CASRGQGDTGELFF. In nucleotides, the CDR3 is TGCGCCAGTCGGGGACAGGGGGACACCGGGGAGCTGTTTTTT.

This sequence joins TRBV6-5 and TRBJ1-1; D not resolved. Germline CDR1 and CDR2: MNHEY and SVGAGI. Trimming left V 5 bases short and J 1 base short, with 11 bases between. CDR3 length equals 14 residues. The CDR3 here is CASSPRHGNTEAFF. Here the CDR3 DNA reads TGTGCCAGCAGTCCAAGACACGGGAACACTGAAGCTTTCTTT.

The chain uses TRBV19 and TRBJ2-3; tentative D call: TRBD1 (7 bases). V lost 3 bases and J 0 bases, leaving 10 bases between the germline ends. This CDR3 region has 15 residues. CDR1 LNHDA and CDR2 SQIVND come from the germline V gene (reference sequence). This chain's CDR3 is CASSIQGGSTDTQYF. CDR3 DNA: TGTGCCAGTAGTATTCAGGGGGGTAGCACAGATACGCAGTATTTT.

The gene calls are TRBV18 and TRBJ1-6; the D is unclear. CDR3 size: 16 residues. CDR1 and CDR2 (germline): KGHSH, LQKENI. Deletions cut 4 bases from V and 7 bases from J, with 17 bases between. CDR3 amino acids: CASSQDDRRGNSPLHF. CDR3 coding DNA: TGTGCCAGCTCACAGGACGACCGTCGAGGAAATTCACCCCTCCACTTT.

This chain's CDR3 is CASSLHSDSGELFF. DNA of the CDR3: TGCGCCAGCAGCCTTCACTCCGACAGCGGGGAGCTGTTTTTT. The chain couples TRBV5-1 to TRBJ2-2, with D maybe TRBD1 (5 bases). Germline lookup yields CDR1 SGHRS and CDR2 YFSETQ. The CDR3 consists of 14 residues. The germline V and J ends were trimmed by 4 bases and 7 bases, with 14 bases remaining between them.

This rearrangement joins TRBV5-1 to TRBJ2-3; D not certain. CDR1 and CDR2 from the germline V gene are SGHRS and YFSETQ. V lost 5 bases and J 4 bases, leaving 14 bases between the germline ends. This CDR3 contains 14 residues. DNA for the CDR3: TGCGCCAGCAGTGACCACGCCGGGTCAGATACGCAGTATTTT. It codes for CASSDHAGSDTQYF.

The CDR3 nucleotides read TGTGCCAGCAGCCCGACTACAGATACGCAGTATTTT. Amino acids: CASSPTTDTQYF. V gene TRBV13 combines with J gene TRBJ2-3; D is ambiguous. The V gene lost 5 bases and the J gene lost 3 bases, with 6 bases spanning the gap. The CDR3 is made up of 12 amino acids. Germline-derived CDR1 and CDR2 are PRHDT and FYEKMQ (reference sequence).

The chain carries TRBV11-2 and TRBJ1-6; D is unresolved. V lost 3 bases to trimming and J lost 8 bases, with 11 bases between them. The germline V gene encodes CDR1 SGHAT and CDR2 FQNNGV. The CDR3 runs to 14 residues. The CDR3 bases are TGTGCCAGCAGCTTGGTCCTGTCTTATTCACCCCTCCACTTT. Translating gives CASSLVLSYSPLHF.

The chain is built from TRBV7-2 and TRBJ1-1, with TRBD1 matching over 7 bases. Germline assignment: CDR1 SGHTA and CDR2 FQGNSA. The length of the CDR3 is 14 residues. Losses at the gene ends were 1 base for V and 6 bases for J; bases not matched to a gene: 5. CDR3 DNA sequence: TGTGCCAGCAGCTTAGAAGGGGACAGCGCTGAAGCTTTCTTT. Translation gives CASSLEGDSAEAFF.

The chain links TRBV9 to TRBJ1-2; D is unclear. This CDR3 has 15 amino acids. V lost 4 bases to trimming and J lost 8 bases, with 21 bases between them. Germline CDR1 is SGDLS and CDR2 is YYNGEE. CDR3 loop: CASSSRRYGIGGYTF. The DNA of the CDR3 is TGTGCCAGCAGCAGCAGGCGGTACGGTATCGGGGGCTACACCTTC.

The gene calls are TRBV5-6 and TRBJ1-6; possibly TRBD1 for D (5 bases). CDR3 size: 15 residues. Trimming stripped 0 bases from V and 10 bases from J, with 14 bases between. CDR1 and CDR2 from the germline V gene are SGHDT and YYEEEE. The chain's CDR3 is CASSLGWGNQSPLHF. The DNA of the CDR3 is TGTGCCAGCAGCTTGGGCTGGGGGAATCAGTCACCCCTCCACTTT. The full variable domain, with the rest looked up from reference TRBV5-6 and TRBJ1-6, is DAGVTQSPTHLIKTRGQQVTLRCSPKSGHDTVSWYQQALGQGPQFIFQYYEEEERQRGNFPDRFSGHQFPNYSSELNVNALLLGDSALYLCASSLGWGNQSPLHFGNGTRLTVT.

CDR3 DNA sequence: TGTGCCAGCAGTGAATCGGGGACAGTCAACTATGGCTACACCTTC. The encoded protein is CASSESGTVNYGYTF. J is TRBJ1-2 and V is TRBV6-1; 7 bases are a match to TRBD1. Germline CDR1 and CDR2: MNHNS and SASEGT. The V segment lost 2 bases and the J segment 2 bases; nucleotides outside the gene matches: 5. This CDR3 comprises 15 residues.

This clone has a single count. This chain uses TRBV9 with TRBJ1-2; D perhaps matches TRBD1 (5 bases). Germline CDR1 SGDLS, CDR2 YYNGEE. This CDR3 has 14 amino acids. V was cut by 4 bases and J by 4 bases, with 14 bases left in between. Here the CDR3 DNA reads TGTGCCAGCAGCCGAGGCGGGGACTCCTATGGCTACACCTTC. Translated, it gives CASSRGGDSYGYTF.

V is TRBV2 and J is TRBJ2-1; TRBD2 aligns across 10 bases. Unmatched junction bases numbered 9, after V lost 3 bases and J lost 7 bases. Germline V lookup: CDR1 SNHLY, CDR2 FYNNEI. The CDR3 runs to 16 residues. This CDR3 reads CASSDSQRGGKNEQFF. In DNA form, the CDR3 reads TGTGCCAGCAGTGACAGTCAGCGGGGGGGCAAGAATGAGCAGTTCTTC. Supplemented by reference TRBV2 and TRBJ2-1, the full variable domain reads EPEVTQTPSHQVTQMGQEVILRCVPISNHLYFYWYRQILGQKVEFLVSFYNNEISEKSEIFDDQFSVERPDGSNFTLKIRSTKLEDSAMYFCASSDSQRGGKNEQFFGPGTRLTVL.

The gene calls are TRBV19 and TRBJ1-5, with D possibly TRBD1 on 5 matching bases. The V gene's germline CDR1 is LNHDA and CDR2 SQIVND (reference sequence). Trimming removed 2 bases at V and 5 bases at J, with 13 bases between. This CDR3 has 15 amino acids. CDR3 in DNA: TGTGCCAGTAGTATAATGGGCCAGGGCCATCAGCCCCAGCATTTT. Translated, it gives CASSIMGQGHQPQHF.

V is TRBV14 and J is TRBJ1-6; no clear D gene. Germline values: CDR1 SGHDN, CDR2 FVKESK. Trimming left V 4 bases short and J 14 bases short, with 15 bases between. The CDR3 runs 13 residues. This CDR3 reads CASSLTTPQALHF. As DNA, the CDR3 is TGTGCCAGCAGCCTTACAACTCCTCAGGCCCTCCACTTT.

J is TRBJ2-2 and V is TRBV5-6; no firm D call. V gave up 0 bases and J gave up 2 bases, with 14 bases separating them. This CDR3 has 17 amino acids. Germline V CDR1 and CDR2: SGHDT, YYEEEE. In DNA, the CDR3 is TGTGCCAGCAGCTTGGCGTCAGCGAGCCTTAACACCGGGGAGCTGTTTTTT. Its protein product is CASSLASASLNTGELFF.

The V and J genes are TRBV7-3 and TRBJ2-3; TRBD2 agrees at 7 bases. Unmatched junction bases numbered 8, after V lost 1 base and J lost 1 base. CDR1 and CDR2 (germline): SGHTA, FQGTGA. The CDR3 contains 17 residues. The CDR3 loop is CASSLRASSGRTDTQYF. The CDR3 bases are TGTGCCAGCAGCTTAAGAGCGTCTAGCGGTCGCACAGATACGCAGTATTTT.

The chain links TRBV7-2 to TRBJ2-1, with a weak D call TRBD1 (5 bases). CDR3 length: 14 residues. Germline loops: CDR1 SGHTA, CDR2 FQGNSA. V was clipped by 3 bases and J by 6 bases, with 12 bases between them. Here the CDR3 reads CASSLGLSSNEQFF. In DNA, the CDR3 is TGTGCCAGCAGCTTGGGGCTCTCTAGCAATGAGCAGTTCTTC.

J is TRBJ1-1 and V is TRBV6-1, with no clear D. Between the trimmed V and J ends, which lost 1 base and 0 bases, there was a span of 3 bases. Germline V gene sequence: CDR1 MNHNS, CDR2 SASEGT. This CDR3 spans 13 amino acids. The CDR3 loop is CASSEVVNTEAFF. CDR3 DNA sequence: TGTGCCAGCAGTGAAGTAGTGAACACTGAAGCTTTCTTT.

This clone was counted only a few times. This chain connects TRBV25-1 to TRBJ1-1; D uncertain. The germline V and J ends were trimmed by 0 bases and 11 bases, with 10 bases remaining between them. The CDR3 has 12 residues. Germline V lookup: CDR1 MGHDK, CDR2 SYGVNS. CDR3 nucleotide sequence: TGTGCCAGCAGTGAATATACCGGGCCGGCTTTCTTT. It specifies CASSEYTGPAFF.

The genes are TRBV19 and TRBJ2-7, with 8 positions matching TRBD1. The CDR3 covers 15 residues. Germline CDR1 LNHDA, CDR2 SQIVND (reference sequence). V was clipped by 7 bases and J by 6 bases; unmatched bases: 14. The DNA of the CDR3 is TGTGCCAGTACTCCCCGGGACAGGTCCCTCGGCGAGCAGTACTTC. This codes for CASTPRDRSLGEQYF.

This clone came up a few times. In DNA, the CDR3 is TGTGCCAGCAGTGAACGCCCGATAACTATTAACACCTTC. As protein: CASSERPITINTF. The chain couples TRBV6-1 to TRBJ1-2; no reliable D call. V was cut by 2 bases and J by 12 bases, with 16 bases left in between. CDR3 length: 13 residues. CDR1 is MNHNS and CDR2 is SASEGT in the germline V gene.